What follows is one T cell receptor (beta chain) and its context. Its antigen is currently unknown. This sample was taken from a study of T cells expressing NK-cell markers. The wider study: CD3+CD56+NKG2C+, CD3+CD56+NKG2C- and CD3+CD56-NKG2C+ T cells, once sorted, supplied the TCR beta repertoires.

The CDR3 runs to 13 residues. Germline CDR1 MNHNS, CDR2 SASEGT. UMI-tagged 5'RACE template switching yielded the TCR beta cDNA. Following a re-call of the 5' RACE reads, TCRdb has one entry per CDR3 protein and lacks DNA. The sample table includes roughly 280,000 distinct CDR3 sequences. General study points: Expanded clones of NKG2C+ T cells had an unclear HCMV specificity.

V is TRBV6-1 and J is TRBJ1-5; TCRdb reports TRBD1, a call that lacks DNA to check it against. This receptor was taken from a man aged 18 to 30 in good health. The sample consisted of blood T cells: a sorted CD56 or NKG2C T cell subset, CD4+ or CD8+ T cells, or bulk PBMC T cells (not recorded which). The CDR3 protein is CASGGGKNQPQHF.